This T cell receptor (beta chain) was observed in a study of blood T cell repertoires in COVID-19. Measured with immunoSEQ multiplex PCR; TCRdb has only the in-frame clones, and not every one. The table lists more than 95,000 clones, 90% of them singletons. The CDR3 length is 15 residues. Germline CDR1 and CDR2: KGHSH and LQKENI. The V end lost 3 bases, the J end lost 2 bases, and 13 bases lay between the germline ends. The J gene is TRBJ1-2, the V gene TRBV18, with D maybe TRBD1 (6 bases). The sample consisted of peripheral blood. The TCR comes from a human donor with active COVID-19. The donor label of this sample is uncertain. The CDR3 bases are TGTGCCAGCTCACCGCAGAGACAGGAAAACTATGGCTACACCTTC. Amino acids: CASSPQRQENYGYTF.